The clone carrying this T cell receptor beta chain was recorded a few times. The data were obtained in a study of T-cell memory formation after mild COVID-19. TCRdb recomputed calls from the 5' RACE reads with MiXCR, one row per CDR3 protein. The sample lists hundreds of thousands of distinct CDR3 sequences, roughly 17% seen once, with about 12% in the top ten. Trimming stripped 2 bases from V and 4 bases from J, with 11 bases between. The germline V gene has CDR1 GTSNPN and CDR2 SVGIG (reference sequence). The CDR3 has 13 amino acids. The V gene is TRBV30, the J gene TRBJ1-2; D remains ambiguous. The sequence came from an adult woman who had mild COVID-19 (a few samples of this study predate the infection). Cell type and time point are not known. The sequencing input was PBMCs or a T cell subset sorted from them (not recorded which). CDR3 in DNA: TGTGCCTGGAGTCCTGGGGAAGGCTATGGCTACACCTTC. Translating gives CAWSPGEGYGYTF.